The source of this T cell receptor beta chain is a study of T cells in Graves' hyperthyroidism and ophthalmopathy. Per germline, CDR1 DFQATT and CDR2 SNEGSKA (reference sequence). CDR3 length equals 14 residues. V was trimmed by 3 bases and J by 0 bases, leaving 11 bases between them. Ophthalmopathy patients had moderate-to-severe active disease, CAS ≥3, NOSPECS ≥4, and disease duration under 3 months. A patient was excluded if there was uncontrolled infection, other autoimmune disease, pregnancy or lactation. Diagnoses used clinical symptoms, serum thyroxine and TRAb, thyroid ultrasound and orbital computed tomography. PBMCs stemmed from about 9.7 ml fresh peripheral blood. Regions amplified from RNA transcripts were the TCR beta CDR3 regions. The study used the HTBI primer set for a first-round RT-PCR of the TCR CDR3. Via MiXCR, TCRdb re-called the multiplex PCR reads, giving one row per CDR3 protein. Of around 600,000 distinct CDR3 sequences listed, about 14% are singletons.

This clonotype came up many times. The source material was blood. The chain recombines TRBV20-1 with TRBJ1-1; D unclear. The sequence derives from a woman aged 18-29 years with Graves' ophthalmopathy. CDR3 DNA sequence: TGCAGTGCTAGGCCTCAGGTGCTGAACACTGAAGCTTTCTTT. It encodes CSARPQVLNTEAFF.